This is a list of T cell receptor beta chains from one sample in a study of blood T cell repertoires in COVID-19. Repertoires were generated with immunoSEQ multiplex PCR, while TCRdb's copy carries only in-frame clones and drops some. The table includes approximately 80,000 clones, about 87% detected once. The specimen was peripheral blood. These receptors were obtained from a human donor in a cohort sampled during active COVID-19. Each CDR3 is given with its conserved first and last residue. The D gene is left open where the match is weak. Clone size appears in some rows only: once, few, many, or a class for an expanded clone.

CDR3nt: TGCGCCAGCAGCCCGGGACGGGAGATGCAAGAGACCCAGTACTTC
CDR3aa: CASSPGREMQETQYF
v_gene: TRBV5-1
j_gene: TRBJ2-5
d_gene: -
abundance: -

CDR3nt: TGCAGTGCTAGTGGGGGCAGAAAGAACACTGAAGCTTTCTTT
CDR3aa: CSASGGRKNTEAFF
v_gene: TRBV20-1
j_gene: TRBJ1-1
d_gene: -
abundance: -

CDR3nt: TGTGCCAGCAGCCTAACGGGACTAGTCGGAGAGGATGTGTACTTC
CDR3aa: CASSLTGLVGEDVYF
v_gene: TRBV7-3
j_gene: TRBJ2-7
d_gene: TRBD2
abundance: -

CDR3nt: TGTGCCAGCGACCCTCCGGGACTAGCGGCCGGCAATGAGCAGTTCTTC
CDR3aa: CASDPPGLAAGNEQFF
v_gene: TRBV9
j_gene: TRBJ2-1
d_gene: TRBD2
abundance: -

CDR3nt: TGTGCCTGGATGGGACAGTTGAACACTGAAGCTTTCTTT
CDR3aa: CAWMGQLNTEAFF
v_gene: TRBV30
j_gene: TRBJ1-1
d_gene: TRBD1
abundance: -

CDR3nt: TGTGCCACCCCCAAGGTAGCGGGAGGCGGCCCCAGTGAGCAGTTCTTC
CDR3aa: CATPKVAGGGPSEQFF
v_gene: TRBV2
j_gene: TRBJ2-1
d_gene: TRBD2
abundance: -

CDR3nt: TGTGCCAGCACCTGGGACAGGGGGCGAGTTATGAACTATGGCTACACCTTC
CDR3aa: CASTWDRGRVMNYGYTF
v_gene: TRBV2
j_gene: TRBJ1-2
d_gene: TRBD1
abundance: -

CDR3nt: TGTGCCAGCTCACCAAACGGGGGATCTGGAAACACCATATATTTT
CDR3aa: CASSPNGGSGNTIYF
v_gene: TRBV18
j_gene: TRBJ1-3
d_gene: -
abundance: -

CDR3nt: TGTGCCAGCAGCCAAGAAGCGTGGCAAATCGGAAACACCATATATTTT
CDR3aa: CASSQEAWQIGNTIYF
v_gene: TRBV3-1/TRBV3-2
j_gene: TRBJ1-3
d_gene: -
abundance: once

CDR3nt: TGTGCCAGCAGCCTAACATCTACCGGGGAGCTGTTTTTT
CDR3aa: CASSLTSTGELFF
v_gene: TRBV14
j_gene: TRBJ2-2
d_gene: -
abundance: few

CDR3nt: TGTGCCAGCAGCCCCGGAACGGGGGTTTGGTACGAGCAGTACTTC
CDR3aa: CASSPGTGVWYEQYF
v_gene: TRBV14
j_gene: TRBJ2-7
d_gene: -
abundance: -

CDR3nt: TGTGCCAGCAGGCGACTAGCGGGAGGAGAGACCCAGTACTTC
CDR3aa: CASRRLAGGETQYF
v_gene: TRBV27
j_gene: TRBJ2-5
d_gene: TRBD2
abundance: -

CDR3nt: TGTGCCAGCTCACCACCGGAGCGGGGGCGGACGGACGAGCAGTACTTC
CDR3aa: CASSPPERGRTDEQYF
v_gene: TRBV18
j_gene: TRBJ2-7
d_gene: TRBD2
abundance: once

CDR3nt: TGTGCCAGCAGCGTTGAGGCAGGGTACTCACTAGCGGGGGGCCGTGGGACCTACGAGCAGTACTTC
CDR3aa: CASSVEAGYSLAGGRGTYEQYF
v_gene: TRBV9
j_gene: TRBJ2-7
d_gene: TRBD2
abundance: -

CDR3nt: TGTGCCAGCAGTTTGGGCGGTTGGGGGCCGAGGGCCGGGGAGCTGTTTTTT
CDR3aa: CASSLGGWGPRAGELFF
v_gene: TRBV27
j_gene: TRBJ2-2
d_gene: -
abundance: -

CDR3nt: TGTGCCAGCAGCTTAGGAGCGGGACGGCACACAGATACGCAGTATTTT
CDR3aa: CASSLGAGRHTDTQYF
v_gene: TRBV11-2
j_gene: TRBJ2-3
d_gene: TRBD2
abundance: -

CDR3nt: TGTGCCAGCACATTAGCTAACTATGGCTACACCTTC
CDR3aa: CASTLANYGYTF
v_gene: TRBV12-3/TRBV12-4
j_gene: TRBJ1-2
d_gene: -
abundance: -

CDR3nt: TGTGCCAGCAGCCAAACAAAAACTTATGGGACAAACCATAATGAAAAACTGTTTTTT
CDR3aa: CASSQTKTYGTNHNEKLFF
v_gene: TRBV14
j_gene: TRBJ1-4
d_gene: -
abundance: once

CDR3nt: TGTGCCTGCCTGGGCGCAGCGGGGATTCACACCGGGGAGCTGTTTTTT
CDR3aa: CACLGAAGIHTGELFF
v_gene: TRBV30
j_gene: TRBJ2-2
d_gene: TRBD2
abundance: -

CDR3nt: TGTGCCAGCAGTTCAGGGTCCGTTCAGCCCCAGCATTTT
CDR3aa: CASSSGSVQPQHF
v_gene: TRBV27
j_gene: TRBJ1-5
d_gene: -
abundance: -